This entry lists 20 T cell receptor beta chains sequenced from one sample in a study of cytomegalovirus exposure and HLA in healthy donors. The PCR had 60 Vbeta and 13 Jbeta primers. Data came from immunoSEQ multiplex PCR; TCRdb stores just in-frame clones and leaves some out. This sample has fewer than 250,000 clones, with roughly 80% found just once. The sample was PBMCs. The receptors stem from a man younger than 40 in good health and CMV-seronegative.

The V call is TRBV2, the J call TRBJ2-2; TRBD1 matches at 7 bases. Trimming at V came to 3 bases and at J to 4 bases, leaving 5 bases not matched to a gene. Germline loops: CDR1 SNHLY, CDR2 FYNNEI. The CDR3 loop spans 15 amino acids. The CDR3 bases are TGTGCCAGCAGTGACCCCGGACAGGTCACCGGGGAGCTGTTTTTT. This sequence encodes CASSDPGQVTGELFF.

V usage is TRBV19 and J usage is TRBJ2-2; a possible D gene is TRBD1 (5 bases). V lost 6 bases, J lost 4 bases, and 12 bases lay in between. The germline V gene has CDR1 LNHDA and CDR2 SQIVND (reference sequence). CDR3 length: 14 amino acids. The CDR3 protein is CASRYDRTTGELFF. CDR3 sequence (DNA): TGTGCCAGTAGATACGACAGAACCACCGGGGAGCTGTTTTTT.

Concerning this clone: One end of the junction is discordant with germline, which a read error may explain. This chain joins TRBV9 and TRBJ2-6, with a weak D call TRBD1 (5 bases). The germline V gene has CDR1 SGDLS and CDR2 YYNGEE. This CDR3 region has 15 residues. CDR3 region: CASSVAGTGASVLTF. The CDR3 coding sequence is TGTGCCAGCAGCGTTGCAGGCACTGGGGCCAGCGTCCTGACTTTC.

J is TRBJ2-3 and V is TRBV27, with 8 bases lining up with TRBD2. With V trimmed by 5 bases and J by 4 bases, 8 bases remained unmatched. CDR1 is MNHEY, CDR2 SMNVEV, per germline (reference sequence). This CDR3 contains 15 residues. CDR3 nucleotide sequence: TGTGCCAGCAGTCCGTCGAGCGGGGGCCCAGATACGCAGTATTTT. Translation: CASSPSSGGPDTQYF.

This chain joins TRBV4-2 and TRBJ1-2, with D possibly being TRBD1 (6 bases). This CDR3 spans 15 amino acids. Germline assignment: CDR1 LGHNA and CDR2 YNFKEQ. Trimming took 1 base from V and 4 from J, leaving 13 bases between them. The CDR3 DNA reads as TGTGCCAGCAGCCAAGCCGGACAGTCACTCTATGGCTACACCTTC. Translation gives CASSQAGQSLYGYTF.

The rearrangement joins TRBV28 to TRBJ1-6; no clear D gene. There are 17 residues in the CDR3. The germline V and J ends were trimmed by 2 bases and 0 bases, with 11 bases remaining between them. The germline CDR1 and CDR2 sequences are MDHEN and SYDVKM. The CDR3 nucleotides read TGTGCCAGCAGTTTAAACTGGGGAGGCTCCTATAATTCACCCCTCCACTTT. Translating it yields CASSLNWGGSYNSPLHF. Drawing the rest from reference TRBV28 and TRBJ1-6, the complete variable domain is DVKVTQSSRYLVKRTGEKVFLECVQDMDHENMFWYRQDPGLGLRLIYFSYDVKMKEKGDIPEGYSVSREKKERFSLILESASTNQTSMYLCASSLNWGGSYNSPLHFGNGTRLTVT.

V and J are TRBV2 and TRBJ2-7, with no clear D. The CDR3 contains 13 residues. Germline V gene sequence: CDR1 SNHLY, CDR2 FYNNEI. V lost 10 bases to trimming and J lost 0 bases, with 13 bases between them. The CDR3 loop is CAIAPLDSYEQYF. The CDR3 region has the DNA TGTGCCATAGCCCCATTAGACTCCTACGAGCAGTACTTC.

V usage is TRBV6-5 and J usage is TRBJ1-6; D may be TRBD1 (6 bases). With 0 bases removed from V and 8 bases from J, the gap between germline ends came to 11 bases. Germline CDR1 reads MNHEY; CDR2 reads SVGAGI. This CDR3 has 15 amino acids. The CDR3 is CASSYSRGGDSPLHF. CDR3 in DNA: TGTGCCAGCAGTTACTCCAGGGGAGGGGATTCACCCCTCCACTTT.

The chain recombines TRBV4-3 with TRBJ2-5, with 7 bases that match TRBD1. The CDR3 sequence is 15 residues long. The V gene's germline CDR1 is LGHNA and CDR2 YSLEER. V trimming: 1 base; J trimming: 5 bases; junction bases outside the gene matches: 7. In nucleotides, the CDR3 is TGCGCCAGCAGCCAAGTGACAGGGCTAGGGGAGACCCAGTACTTC. Translation gives CASSQVTGLGETQYF.

This clone showed up just a few times. V and J are TRBV9 and TRBJ1-2; TRBD1 is a possible D gene (5 bases). Trimming removed 0 bases from V and 2 bases from J, with 11 bases in between. There are 15 residues in the CDR3. The germline V gene encodes CDR1 SGDLS and CDR2 YYNGEE. CDR3 DNA: TGTGCCAGCAGCGTAGAGGCGGCAGGGAACTATGGCTACACCTTC. The encoded protein is CASSVEAAGNYGYTF. Combining the CDR3 with reference TRBV9 and TRBJ1-2 gives the whole variable domain DSGVTQTPKHLITATGQRVTLRCSPRSGDLSVYWYQQSLDQGLQFLIQYYNGEERAKGNILERFSAQQFPDLHSELNLSSLELGDSALYFCASSVEAAGNYGYTFGSGTRLTVV.

This chain links TRBV7-9 with TRBJ2-7; tentatively, D is TRBD2 (6 bases). V shed 5 bases and J shed 4 bases, with 15 bases lying between them. The CDR3 length is 14 residues. Germline CDR1 reads SEHNR; CDR2 reads FQNEAQ (reference sequence). The chain's CDR3 is CASSGRDSRYEQYF. In DNA, the CDR3 is TGTGCCAGCAGCGGCCGGGACTCGCGGTACGAGCAGTACTTC.

This clone was detected only a few times. The chain links TRBV28 to TRBJ2-7, with 7 positions matching TRBD1. The germline V gene has CDR1 MDHEN and CDR2 SYDVKM. The CDR3 is 13 amino acids. Germline trimming cut 6 bases from V and 6 bases from J; bases unmatched to any gene: 8. The CDR3 here is CASSLTGSREQYF. In nucleotides, the CDR3 is TGTGCCAGCAGCCTGACAGGGTCCCGCGAGCAGTACTTC.

The rearrangement links TRBV5-1 to TRBJ2-5, with TRBD1 identical over 8 bases. Matching the DNA end better, TRBJ2-7 makes the J call doubtful. This CDR3 has 14 residues. CDR1 is SGHRS and CDR2 is YFSETQ in the germline V gene. The CDR3 is CASSLYGTGDEQYF. CDR3 DNA: TGCGCCAGCAGCTTGTACGGGACAGGTGACGAGCAGTACTTC.

This chain connects TRBV11-2 to TRBJ2-5; D uncertain. The length of the CDR3 is 13 residues. The germline V gene encodes CDR1 SGHAT and CDR2 FQNNGV. The ends were cut back, 0 bases at V and 13 bases at J, with 15 bases in the middle. The CDR3 reads CASSLDGPELMYF. CDR3 DNA: TGTGCCAGCAGCTTAGATGGGCCAGAATTAATGTACTTC. Looking up the rest from reference TRBV11-2 and TRBJ2-5 gives the full variable domain: EAGVAQSPRYKIIEKRQSVAFWCNPISGHATLYWYQQILGQGPKLLIQFQNNGVVDDSQLPKDRFSAERLKGVDSTLKIQPAKLEDSAVYLCASSLDGPELMYFGPGTRLLVL.

Comments on this clone: Other nucleotide sequences from this sample produce the same CDR3. The rearrangement links TRBV5-5 to TRBJ2-7, with a possible D match to TRBD1 (5 bases). The CDR3 totals 12 residues. Trimming took off 0 bases at V and 10 bases at J, with 11 bases between the two ends. Looked up from germline, CDR1 is SGHKS and CDR2 is YYEKEE (reference sequence). This CDR3 reads CASSLAGSEQYF. The CDR3 coding sequence is TGTGCCAGCAGCTTGGCAGGGTCGGAACAGTACTTC.

V and J are TRBV7-2 and TRBJ1-1; weak D call: TRBD1 (5 bases). V gave up 5 bases and J gave up 4 bases, with 14 bases separating them. The CDR3 consists of 14 residues. The germline CDR1 and CDR2 sequences are SGHTA and FQGNSA. The CDR3 DNA sequence: TGTGCCAGCAGCAGGCACGGGGGAGGCACTGAAGCTTTCTTT. As protein: CASSRHGGGTEAFF.

The V call is TRBV29-1, the J call TRBJ2-3; D not resolved. CDR3 length: 15 amino acids. Germline CDR1 is SQVTM and CDR2 is ANQGSEA. V lost 3 bases, J lost 4 bases, and 17 bases lay in between. The CDR3 DNA is TGCAGCGTTGACGGAAAGTTACTCGGGTCAGATACGCAGTATTTT. Its translation: CSVDGKLLGSDTQYF.

A remark on this clone: Relative to the germline gene, one junction end is altered; a read error may explain this. The gene calls are TRBV4-3 and TRBJ2-6; maybe TRBD2 (6 bases). Germline CDR1 reads LGHNA; CDR2 reads YSLEER. The CDR3 spans 15 residues. CDR3 region: CASSHRDSGASVLTF. In DNA form, the CDR3 reads TGCGCCAGCAGCCACCGGGACTCTGGGGCCAGCGTCCTGACTTTC.

CDR3 nucleotides: TGTGCCTCCCCAGGGGGCTCCTACAATGAGCAGTTCTTC. This gives the protein CASPGGSYNEQFF. The chain joins TRBV6-1 to TRBJ2-1; 7 nucleotides line up with TRBD1. V gave up 11 bases and J gave up 0 bases; unmatched junction bases: 4. Germline V gene data show CDR1 as MNHNS and CDR2 as SASEGT. The CDR3 is 13 amino acids.

The V gene is TRBV7-9, the J gene TRBJ2-2; 9 nucleotides match TRBD1. Germline CDR1 and CDR2: SEHNR and FQNEAQ (reference sequence). The trim removed 0 bases at V and 2 bases at J, leaving 7 bases unmatched. The CDR3 spans 18 residues. The CDR3 loop reads CASSLAVGDRANTGELFF. CDR3 DNA sequence: TGTGCCAGCAGCTTAGCAGTAGGGGACAGGGCCAACACCGGGGAGCTGTTTTTT.